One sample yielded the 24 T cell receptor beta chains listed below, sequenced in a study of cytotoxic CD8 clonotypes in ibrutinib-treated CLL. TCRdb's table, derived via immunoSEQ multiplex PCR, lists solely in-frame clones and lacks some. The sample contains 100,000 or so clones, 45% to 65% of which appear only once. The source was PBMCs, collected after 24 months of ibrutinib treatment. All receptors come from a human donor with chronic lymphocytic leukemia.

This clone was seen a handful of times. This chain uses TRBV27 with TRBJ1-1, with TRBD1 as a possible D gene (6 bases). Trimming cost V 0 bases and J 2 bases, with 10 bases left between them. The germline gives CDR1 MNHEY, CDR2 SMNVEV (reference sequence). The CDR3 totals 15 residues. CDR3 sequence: CASSLSFRGNTEAFF. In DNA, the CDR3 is TGTGCCAGCAGTTTATCGTTCAGGGGCAACACTGAAGCTTTCTTT.

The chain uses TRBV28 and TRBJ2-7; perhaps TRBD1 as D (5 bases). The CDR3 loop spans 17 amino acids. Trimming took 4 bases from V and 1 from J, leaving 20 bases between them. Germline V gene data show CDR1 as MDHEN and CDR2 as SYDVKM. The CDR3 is CASSSLQGSVGSYEQYF. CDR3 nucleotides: TGTGCCAGCAGTTCCCTCCAGGGTTCCGTGGGGTCCTACGAGCAGTACTTC.

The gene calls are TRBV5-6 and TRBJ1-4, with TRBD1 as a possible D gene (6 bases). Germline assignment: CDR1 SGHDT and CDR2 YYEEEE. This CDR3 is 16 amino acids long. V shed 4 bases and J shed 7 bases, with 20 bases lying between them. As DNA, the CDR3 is TGTGCCAGCAGCCCTGGGGGGCAGGGTGTTGGTGAAAAACTGTTTTTT. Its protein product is CASSPGGQGVGEKLFF.

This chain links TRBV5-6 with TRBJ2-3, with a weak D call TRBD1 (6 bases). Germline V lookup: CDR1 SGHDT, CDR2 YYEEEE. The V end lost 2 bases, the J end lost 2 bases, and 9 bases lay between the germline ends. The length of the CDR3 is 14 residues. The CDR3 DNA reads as TGTGCCAGCAGCTTAGGGGGTTACACAGATACGCAGTATTTT. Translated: CASSLGGYTDTQYF.

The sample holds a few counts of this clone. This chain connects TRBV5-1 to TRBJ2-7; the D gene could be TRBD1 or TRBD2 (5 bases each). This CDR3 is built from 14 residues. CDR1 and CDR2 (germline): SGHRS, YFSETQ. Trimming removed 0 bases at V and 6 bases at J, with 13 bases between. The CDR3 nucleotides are TGCGCCAGCAGCTTGGGGGGGTCTCAGGGCGAGCAGTACTTC. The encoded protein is CASSLGGSQGEQYF. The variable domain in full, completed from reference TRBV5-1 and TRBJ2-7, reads KAGVTQTPRYLIKTRGQQVTLSCSPISGHRSVSWYQQTPGQGLQFLFEYFSETQRNKGNFPGRFSGRQFSNSRSEMNVSTLELGDSALYLCASSLGGSQGEQYFGPGTRLTVT.

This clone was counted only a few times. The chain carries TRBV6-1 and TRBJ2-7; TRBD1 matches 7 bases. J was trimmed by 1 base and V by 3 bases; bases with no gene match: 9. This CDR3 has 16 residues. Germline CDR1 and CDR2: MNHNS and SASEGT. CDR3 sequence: CASSDANRGLSYEQYF. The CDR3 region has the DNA TGTGCCAGCAGTGATGCCAACAGGGGCCTTTCCTACGAGCAGTACTTC.

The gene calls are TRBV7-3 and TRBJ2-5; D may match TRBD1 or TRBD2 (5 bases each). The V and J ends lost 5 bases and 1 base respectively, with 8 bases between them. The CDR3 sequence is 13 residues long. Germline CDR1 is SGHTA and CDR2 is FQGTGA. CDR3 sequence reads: CASSPGAQETQYF. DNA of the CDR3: TGTGCCAGCAGCCCCGGGGCCCAAGAGACCCAGTACTTC.

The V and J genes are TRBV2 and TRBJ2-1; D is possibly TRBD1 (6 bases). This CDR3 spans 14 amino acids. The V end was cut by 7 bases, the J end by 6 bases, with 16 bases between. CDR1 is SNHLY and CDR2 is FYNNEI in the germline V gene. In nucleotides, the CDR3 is TGTGCCAGCAAGGGGGATGCCTCCGCCAATGAGCAGTTCTTC. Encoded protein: CASKGDASANEQFF.

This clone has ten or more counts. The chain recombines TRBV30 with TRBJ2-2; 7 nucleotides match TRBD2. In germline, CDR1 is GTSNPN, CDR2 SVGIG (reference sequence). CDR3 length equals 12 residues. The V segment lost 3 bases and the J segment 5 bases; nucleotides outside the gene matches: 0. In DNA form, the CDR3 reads TGTGCCTGGAGGGGAGGGACCGGGGAGCTGTTTTTT. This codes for CAWRGGTGELFF.

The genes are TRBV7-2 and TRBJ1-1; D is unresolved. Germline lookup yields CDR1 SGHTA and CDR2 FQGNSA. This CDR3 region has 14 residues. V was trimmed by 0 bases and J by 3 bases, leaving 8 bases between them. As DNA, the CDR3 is TGTGCCAGCAGCTTAGCGAGGTCCGACACTGAAGCTTTCTTT. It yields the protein CASSLARSDTEAFF.

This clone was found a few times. The CDR3 reads CASSFPDRLVRKYF. CDR3 in DNA: TGTGCCAGCAGCTTCCCCGACAGGCTAGTACGGAAGTACTTC. This chain joins TRBV7-9 and TRBJ2-7; TRBD1 is a possible D gene (6 bases). The CDR3 has 14 amino acids. With 3 bases removed from V and 11 bases from J, the gap between germline ends came to 20 bases. The germline CDR1 and CDR2 sequences are SEHNR and FQNEAQ (reference sequence).

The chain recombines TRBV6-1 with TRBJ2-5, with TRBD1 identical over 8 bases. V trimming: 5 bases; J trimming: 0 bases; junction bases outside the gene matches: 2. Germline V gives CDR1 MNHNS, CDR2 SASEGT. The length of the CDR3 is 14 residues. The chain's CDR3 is CASSRTGYQETQYF. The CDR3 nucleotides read TGTGCCAGCAGTCGGACAGGGTACCAAGAGACCCAGTACTTC.

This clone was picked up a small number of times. CDR3 sequence (DNA): TGCGCCAGCAGCTTGGGTCGGGGATCAGAGACCCAGTACTTC. This sequence encodes CASSLGRGSETQYF. The V and J genes are TRBV5-1 and TRBJ2-5; weak D call: TRBD2 (5 bases). Germline V CDR1 and CDR2: SGHRS, YFSETQ. V was trimmed by 0 bases and J by 4 bases, leaving 10 bases between them. This CDR3 is built from 14 residues.

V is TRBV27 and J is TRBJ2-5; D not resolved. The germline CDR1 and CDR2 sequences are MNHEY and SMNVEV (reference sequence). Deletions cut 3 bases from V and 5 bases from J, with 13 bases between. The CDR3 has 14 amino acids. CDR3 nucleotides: TGTGCCAGCAGTTTCCGGGCGCCCCGGGAGACCCAGTACTTC. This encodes CASSFRAPRETQYF.

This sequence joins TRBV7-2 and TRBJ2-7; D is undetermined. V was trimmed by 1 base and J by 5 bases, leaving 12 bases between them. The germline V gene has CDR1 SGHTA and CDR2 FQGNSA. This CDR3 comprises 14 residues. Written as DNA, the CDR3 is TGTGCCAGCAGCTTAGTGACCCCTAACCACGAGCAGTACTTC. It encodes CASSLVTPNHEQYF.

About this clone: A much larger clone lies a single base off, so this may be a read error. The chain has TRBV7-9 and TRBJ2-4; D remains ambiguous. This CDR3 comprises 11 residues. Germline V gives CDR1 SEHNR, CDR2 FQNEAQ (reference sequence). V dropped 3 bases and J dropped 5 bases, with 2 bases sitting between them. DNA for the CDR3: TGTGCCAGCAGCTTCGAAAACATTCAGTACTTC. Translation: CASSFENIQYF. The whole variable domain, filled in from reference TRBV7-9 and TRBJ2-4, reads DTGVSQNPRHKITKRGQNVTFRCDPISEHNRLYWYRQTLGQGPEFLTYFQNEAQLEKSRLLSDRFSAERPKGSFSTLEIQRTEQGDSAMYLCASSFENIQYFGAGTRLSVL.

This CDR3 is CATSPARGKIEAFF. CDR3 bases: TGTGCCACCAGCCCCGCCAGGGGGAAGATTGAAGCTTTCTTT. This chain uses TRBV15 with TRBJ1-1, with TRBD1 matching 7 bases. V gave up 5 bases and J gave up 7 bases; unmatched junction bases: 10. This CDR3 has 14 residues. Germline CDR1 LNHNV, CDR2 YYDKDF (reference sequence).

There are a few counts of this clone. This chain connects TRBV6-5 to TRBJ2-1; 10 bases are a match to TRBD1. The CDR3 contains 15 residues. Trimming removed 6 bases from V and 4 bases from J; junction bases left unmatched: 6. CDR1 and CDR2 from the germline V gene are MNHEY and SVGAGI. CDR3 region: CASSRGQGDYNEQFF. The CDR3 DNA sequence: TGTGCCAGCAGCCGTGGACAGGGGGATTACAATGAGCAGTTCTTC.

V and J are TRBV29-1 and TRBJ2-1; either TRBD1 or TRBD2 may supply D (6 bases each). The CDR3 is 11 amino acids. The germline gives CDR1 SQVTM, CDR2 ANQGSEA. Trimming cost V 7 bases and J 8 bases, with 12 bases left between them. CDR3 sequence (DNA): TGCAGCGGGGGGGCAGGCGATGAGCAGTTCTTC. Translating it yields CSGGAGDEQFF.

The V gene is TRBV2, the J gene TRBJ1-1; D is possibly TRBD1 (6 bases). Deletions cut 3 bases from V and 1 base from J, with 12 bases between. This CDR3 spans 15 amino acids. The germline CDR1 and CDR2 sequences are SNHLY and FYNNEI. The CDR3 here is CASSEGGAGNTEAFF. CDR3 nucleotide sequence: TGTGCCAGCAGTGAGGGGGGGGCTGGGAACACTGAAGCTTTCTTT.

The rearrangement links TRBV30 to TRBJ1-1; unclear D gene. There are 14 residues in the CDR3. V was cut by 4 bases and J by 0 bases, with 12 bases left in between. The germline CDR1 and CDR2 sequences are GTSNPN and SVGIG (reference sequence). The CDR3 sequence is CAWMSGRVNTEAFF. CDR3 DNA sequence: TGTGCCTGGATGTCGGGCAGAGTGAACACTGAAGCTTTCTTT.

This chain's CDR3 is CASILAGANTGELFF. As DNA, the CDR3 is TGTGCCAGCATCTTAGCGGGGGCGAACACCGGGGAGCTGTTTTTT. This rearrangement joins TRBV2 to TRBJ2-2; TRBD2 aligns across 9 bases. With V trimmed by 7 bases and J by 0 bases, 3 bases remained unmatched. Germline V gene sequence: CDR1 SNHLY, CDR2 FYNNEI. The CDR3 is 15 residues long.

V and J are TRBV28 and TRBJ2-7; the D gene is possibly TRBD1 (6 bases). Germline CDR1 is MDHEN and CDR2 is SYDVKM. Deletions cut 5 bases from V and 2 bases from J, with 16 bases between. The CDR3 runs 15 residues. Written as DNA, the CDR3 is TGTGCCAGCAGTCCCAGGGGCCTCCCACCCTACGAGCAGTACTTC. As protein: CASSPRGLPPYEQYF.

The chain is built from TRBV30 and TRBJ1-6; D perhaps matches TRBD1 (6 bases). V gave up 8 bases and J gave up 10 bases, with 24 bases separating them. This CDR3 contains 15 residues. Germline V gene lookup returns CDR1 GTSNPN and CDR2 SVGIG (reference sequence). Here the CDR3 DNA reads TGTGCCGGGTTGACAGGCTTCTCGGGTGCGTCACCCCTCCACTTT. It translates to CAGLTGFSGASPLHF.